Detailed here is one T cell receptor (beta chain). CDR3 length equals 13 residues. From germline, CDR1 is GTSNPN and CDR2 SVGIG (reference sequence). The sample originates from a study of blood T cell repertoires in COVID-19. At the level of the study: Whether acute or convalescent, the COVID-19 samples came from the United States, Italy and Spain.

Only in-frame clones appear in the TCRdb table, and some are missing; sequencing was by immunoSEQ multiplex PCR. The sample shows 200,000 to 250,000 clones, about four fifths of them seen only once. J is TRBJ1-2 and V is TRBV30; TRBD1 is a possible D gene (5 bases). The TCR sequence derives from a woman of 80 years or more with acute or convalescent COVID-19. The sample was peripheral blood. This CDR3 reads CANGRGSPYGYTF. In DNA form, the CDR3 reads TGTGCAAATGGAAGGGGTTCGCCCTATGGCTACACCTTC.